These 15 T cell receptor beta chains were all obtained from the same sample, sequenced in a study of T cells in Graves' hyperthyroidism and ophthalmopathy. Authors of the study amplified TCR beta CDR3 regions from RNA transcripts. RT-PCR in the first round (using the HTBI primer set) targeted the TCR CDR3. TCRdb fed the multiplex PCR reads into MiXCR, producing one record per CDR3 protein. This sample carries approximately 700,000 distinct CDR3 sequences, 45% of them seen once, and the ten largest clones take 7% to 7.5%. Sequenced: peripheral blood or thyroid tissue (not recorded which). The source of these receptors is an adult man with Graves' disease, either hyperthyroidism or ophthalmopathy (not recorded which).

Worth noting for this clonotype: A much larger clone differs by one base, so this may be a read error. The chain couples TRBV24-1 to TRBJ2-5; tentatively, D is TRBD1 or TRBD2 (5 bases each). The CDR3 extends over 16 amino acids. Germline loops: CDR1 KGHDR, CDR2 SFDVKD. Trimming took 2 bases from V and 1 from J, leaving 13 bases between them. The CDR3 sequence: CATSDYGRGGQETQYF. CDR3 bases: TGTGCCACCAGTGATTACGGGCGTGGGGGCCAAGAGACCCAGTACTTC.

This clonotype was observed a few times. The genes are TRBV7-9 and TRBJ1-2, with D perhaps TRBD1 (6 bases). This CDR3 is built from 16 residues. CDR1 is SEHNR and CDR2 is FQNEAQ in the germline V gene (reference sequence). V was trimmed by 5 bases and J by 7 bases, leaving 23 bases between them. The CDR3 bases are TGTGCCAGCAGCCCCTCGCCCGGGGGGCGATGGGGTGGCTACACCTTC. Amino acids: CASSPSPGGRWGGYTF.

The genes are TRBV5-1 and TRBJ1-5, with 8 bases that match TRBD1. The CDR3 is 16 residues long. The V segment lost 0 bases and the J segment 7 bases; nucleotides outside the gene matches: 9. From germline, CDR1 is SGHRS and CDR2 YFSETQ. CDR3 sequence (DNA): TGCGCCAGCAGCTTGGGCCCTACAGGGGGTCGCCAGCCCCAGCATTTT. Translated: CASSLGPTGGRQPQHF. Full variable domain (missing parts from reference TRBV5-1 and TRBJ1-5): KAGVTQTPRYLIKTRGQQVTLSCSPISGHRSVSWYQQTPGQGLQFLFEYFSETQRNKGNFPGRFSGRQFSNSRSEMNVSTLELGDSALYLCASSLGPTGGRQPQHFGDGTRLSIL.

This chain's CDR3 is CAWSIPGTGGEKLFF. The CDR3 DNA is TGTGCCTGGAGTATCCCCGGGACAGGGGGCGAAAAACTGTTTTTT. The chain recombines TRBV2 with TRBJ1-4; 12 positions match TRBD1. The CDR3 runs to 15 residues. The germline V gene encodes CDR1 SNHLY and CDR2 FYNNEI. V lost 11 bases to trimming and J lost 8 bases; unmatched junction nucleotides: 12.

There are a few counts of this clonotype. V gene TRBV20-1 combines with J gene TRBJ1-3; D may be TRBD1 (5 bases). Germline V gene lookup returns CDR1 DFQATT and CDR2 SNEGSKA (reference sequence). CDR3 length: 17 residues. Trimming cost V 0 bases and J 1 base, with 16 bases left between them. For the CDR3, the DNA is TGCAGTGCTAGAGATCCTTGGGGGGGGTCGTCTGGAAACACCATATATTTT. It codes for CSARDPWGGSSGNTIYF.

About this clonotype: A much bigger clone sits one base away, suggesting this may be a read error. The V and J genes are TRBV15 and TRBJ2-7; D is uncertain. CDR1 LNHNV and CDR2 YYDKDF come from the germline V gene (reference sequence). V gave up 4 bases and J gave up 0 bases, with 10 bases separating them. The CDR3 is 14 amino acids. CDR3 nucleotide sequence: TGTGCCACCAGCAAAGACGGCTTCTCCTACGAGCAGTACTTC. Residues: CATSKDGFSYEQYF.

This clonotype was detected many times. The chain carries TRBV7-9 and TRBJ1-4, with D perhaps matching TRBD1 (5 bases). CDR1 is SEHNR and CDR2 is FQNEAQ in the germline V gene (reference sequence). This CDR3 comprises 13 residues. V was shortened by 3 bases and J by 7 bases, with 9 bases between the two germline ends. In nucleotides, the CDR3 is TGTGCCAGCAGCTTGGCAGGGTTTGAAAAACTGTTTTTT. Amino acid sequence: CASSLAGFEKLFF.

The chain links TRBV24-1 to TRBJ2-7, with D possibly matching TRBD2 (6 bases). Trimming left V 2 bases short and J 1 base short, with 11 bases between. The CDR3 totals 15 residues. Looked up from germline, CDR1 is KGHDR and CDR2 is SFDVKD. CDR3 bases: TGTGCCACCAGTGATTGGAACGGGAGATCCTACGAGCAGTACTTC. Translation gives CATSDWNGRSYEQYF.

The rearrangement joins TRBV7-8 to TRBJ1-3; 8 positions agree with TRBD1. The CDR3 is 17 residues long. V was clipped by 5 bases and J by 0 bases; unmatched bases: 9. Germline assignment: CDR1 SGHVS and CDR2 FQNEAQ. As DNA, the CDR3 is TGTGCCAGCAGCCATACAGGGGGGGGAAGCTCTGGAAACACCATATATTTT. Its translation: CASSHTGGGSSGNTIYF.

Turning to this clonotype: This clone may be a read error of a much larger clone one base away. V is TRBV29-1 and J is TRBJ2-7, with D maybe TRBD1 (6 bases). The CDR3 runs 13 residues. Germline V gene sequence: CDR1 SQVTM, CDR2 ANQGSEA. Deletions cut 4 bases from V and 2 bases from J, with 12 bases between. In DNA form, the CDR3 reads TGCAGCGTTGGAACAGGGCAGACCTACGAGCAGTACTTC. It specifies CSVGTGQTYEQYF.

This clonotype was detected only a few times. The rearrangement joins TRBV2 to TRBJ1-4; 9 nucleotides align to TRBD1. The CDR3 extends over 16 amino acids. Unmatched junction bases numbered 4, after V lost 3 bases and J lost 2 bases. Looked up from germline, CDR1 is SNHLY and CDR2 is FYNNEI. This CDR3 is CASSDWDRATNEKLFF. CDR3 DNA sequence: TGTGCCAGCAGTGACTGGGACAGGGCTACTAATGAAAAACTGTTTTTT.

The chain couples TRBV19 to TRBJ1-5, with 7 bases lining up with TRBD1. V trimming: 6 bases; J trimming: 9 bases; junction bases outside the gene matches: 5. Per the germline V gene, CDR1 is LNHDA and CDR2 is SQIVND (reference sequence). The CDR3 runs 12 residues. CDR3 in amino acids: CASRQGNRPQHF. In DNA, the CDR3 is TGTGCCAGTAGACAGGGGAACCGGCCCCAGCATTTT.

This clonotype appeared many times. This rearrangement joins TRBV2 to TRBJ1-1; no clear D. V was pared by 4 bases and J by 0 bases, with 6 bases between. CDR3 length equals 13 residues. The germline CDR1 and CDR2 sequences are SNHLY and FYNNEI. The CDR3 loop is CASSARLNTEAFF. The CDR3 DNA reads as TGTGCCAGCAGTGCTCGGCTGAACACTGAAGCTTTCTTT.

This clonotype was counted between two and nine times. The gene calls are TRBV7-9 and TRBJ1-4; D possibly corresponds to TRBD1 (6 bases). The ends were cut back, 3 bases at V and 7 bases at J, with 15 bases in the middle. Germline assignment: CDR1 SEHNR and CDR2 FQNEAQ (reference sequence). The CDR3 extends over 15 amino acids. CDR3 amino acids: CASSLEGGGGEKLFF. Written as DNA, the CDR3 is TGTGCCAGCAGCTTGGAGGGGGGAGGAGGTGAAAAACTGTTTTTT.

The chain recombines TRBV25-1 with TRBJ1-4; perhaps TRBD1 as D (6 bases). Germline V gene data show CDR1 as MGHDK and CDR2 as SYGVNS. Trimming shortened V by 11 bases and J by 5 bases, and 15 bases separated the two germline ends. The CDR3 spans 13 residues. The CDR3 region is CAWSRGVNEKLFF. The CDR3 DNA follows: TGTGCCTGGAGTAGGGGGGTGAATGAAAAACTGTTTTTT.